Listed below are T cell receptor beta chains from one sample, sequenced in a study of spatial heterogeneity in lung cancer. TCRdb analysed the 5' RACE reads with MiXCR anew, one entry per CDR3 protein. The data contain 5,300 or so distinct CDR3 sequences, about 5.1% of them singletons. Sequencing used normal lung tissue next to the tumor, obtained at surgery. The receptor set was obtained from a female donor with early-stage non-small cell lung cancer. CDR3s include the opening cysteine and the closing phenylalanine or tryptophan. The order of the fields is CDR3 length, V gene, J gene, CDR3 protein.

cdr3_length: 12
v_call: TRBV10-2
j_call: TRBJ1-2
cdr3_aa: CATQGDRYGYTF

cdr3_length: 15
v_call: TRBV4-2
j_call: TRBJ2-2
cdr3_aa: CASSQGGSTAGELFF

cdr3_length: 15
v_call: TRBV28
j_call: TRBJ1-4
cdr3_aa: CASSLGQTLNEKLFF

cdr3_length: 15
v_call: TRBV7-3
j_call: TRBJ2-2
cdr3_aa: CASTTFPGGTGELFF

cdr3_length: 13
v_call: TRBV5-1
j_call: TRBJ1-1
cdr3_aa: CASSLGTGSEAFF

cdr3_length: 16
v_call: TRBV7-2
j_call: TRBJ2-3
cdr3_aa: CASSPAGTASTDTQYF

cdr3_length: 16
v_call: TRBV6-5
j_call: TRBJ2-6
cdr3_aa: CASSWDIFSGANVLTF

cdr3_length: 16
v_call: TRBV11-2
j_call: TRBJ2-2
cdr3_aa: CASSLNRGSSTGELFF

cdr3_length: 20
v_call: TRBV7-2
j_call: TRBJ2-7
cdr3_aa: CARSLAGGIAGELLLYEQYF

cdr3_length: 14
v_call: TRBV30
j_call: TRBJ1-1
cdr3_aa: CAWKTYRKEPEAFF

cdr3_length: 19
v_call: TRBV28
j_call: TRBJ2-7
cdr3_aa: CASSFSRTGEALSTYEQYF